One and the same sample provided the 22 T cell receptor beta chains below, sequenced in a study of T cell changes during pregnancy in multiple sclerosis. Some clones are missing from TCRdb's copy, which holds only in-frame ones; the method was immunoSEQ multiplex PCR. This repertoire shows more than 75,000 clones, 94% found once; its top ten account for roughly 2.5%. Sequencing was performed on peripheral blood, taken in the third trimester of pregnancy. These TCRs come from a female donor with multiple sclerosis, enrolled in a pregnancy study.

This chain uses TRBV9 with TRBJ1-5; D unclear. CDR1 is SGDLS, CDR2 YYNGEE, per germline. Between the trimmed V and J ends, which lost 0 bases and 0 bases, there was a span of 7 bases. The CDR3 runs to 15 residues. The CDR3 region is CASSVGQYSNQPQHF. The CDR3 DNA follows: TGTGCCAGCAGCGTAGGGCAATATAGCAATCAGCCCCAGCATTTT. Drawing the rest from reference TRBV9 and TRBJ1-5, the complete variable domain is DSGVTQTPKHLITATGQRVTLRCSPRSGDLSVYWYQQSLDQGLQFLIQYYNGEERAKGNILERFSAQQFPDLHSELNLSSLELGDSALYFCASSVGQYSNQPQHFGDGTRLSIL.

The chain links TRBV5-1 to TRBJ1-6, with 7 bases aligning to TRBD1. After removal of 9 bases from V and 3 bases from J, the junction contained 9 bases not matched to a gene. The CDR3 consists of 15 residues. Germline values: CDR1 SGHRS, CDR2 YFSETQ. CDR3 DNA sequence: TGCGCCACCAGTGAGCAGGGGGACTATAATTCACCCCTCCACTTT. This translates into CATSEQGDYNSPLHF.

This chain connects TRBV6-5 to TRBJ2-5, with D hard to call. CDR3 length: 13 residues. Between the trimmed V and J ends, which lost 6 bases and 1 base, there was a span of 9 bases. From germline, CDR1 is MNHEY and CDR2 SVGAGI. Written as DNA, the CDR3 is TGTGCCAGCAGGGCAGGCTCCCAAGAGACCCAGTACTTC. It codes for CASRAGSQETQYF.

The chain is built from TRBV27 and TRBJ1-1; tentative D call: TRBD1 (5 bases). Germline values: CDR1 MNHEY, CDR2 SMNVEV (reference sequence). The ends were cut back, 7 bases at V and 2 bases at J, with 14 bases in the middle. The CDR3 runs to 14 residues. The CDR3 nucleotides read TGTGCCAGCACCATACACGGGGGAAACACTGAAGCTTTCTTT. The encoded protein is CASTIHGGNTEAFF.

This clone was counted a single time. The J gene is TRBJ1-6, the V gene TRBV5-1, with a weak D call TRBD1 (5 bases). CDR1 and CDR2 (germline): SGHRS, YFSETQ. This CDR3 is built from 15 residues. The V end was cut by 0 bases, the J end by 10 bases, with 14 bases between. The CDR3 DNA is TGCGCCAGCAGCTTGGACGGCAGGGAAGGGTCACCCCTCCACTTT. This gives the protein CASSLDGREGSPLHF. Based on the CDR3 plus reference TRBV5-1 and TRBJ1-6, the full variable domain is KAGVTQTPRYLIKTRGQQVTLSCSPISGHRSVSWYQQTPGQGLQFLFEYFSETQRNKGNFPGRFSGRQFSNSRSEMNVSTLELGDSALYLCASSLDGREGSPLHFGNGTRLTVT.

This clone was recorded only once. This chain uses TRBV2 with TRBJ2-2, with TRBD1 as a possible D gene (6 bases). The V gene's germline CDR1 is SNHLY and CDR2 FYNNEI. Trimming removed 5 bases at V and 5 bases at J, with 12 bases between. This CDR3 comprises 14 residues. The CDR3 DNA sequence: TGTGCCAGCAGTTCGTACAGGGAAACCGGGGAGCTGTTTTTT. Translation: CASSSYRETGELFF.

This chain links TRBV7-2 with TRBJ1-2, with TRBD1 as a possible D gene (6 bases). Germline V gene sequence: CDR1 SGHTA, CDR2 FQGNSA. The CDR3 is 15 amino acids. Trimming took 0 bases from V and 7 from J, leaving 15 bases between them. Written as DNA, the CDR3 is TGTGCCAGCAGCTTAGCGCGTAGGGGGAACGGTGGCTACACCTTC. Translation gives CASSLARRGNGGYTF.

This clone has just a few counts. J is TRBJ1-1 and V is TRBV2, with 7 positions matching TRBD1. CDR3 length equals 13 residues. V was pared by 9 bases and J by 4 bases, with 8 bases of the junction left unmatched. The V gene's germline CDR1 is SNHLY and CDR2 FYNNEI. In nucleotides, the CDR3 is TGTGCCAGTTCGACAGGGTTGGCCACTGAAGCTTTCTTT. The encoded protein is CASSTGLATEAFF.

The V and J genes are TRBV2 and TRBJ2-7; 8 bases line up with TRBD1. Unmatched junction bases numbered 0, after V lost 8 bases and J lost 3 bases. The CDR3 totals 11 residues. Germline CDR1 reads SNHLY; CDR2 reads FYNNEI. CDR3 loop: CASGQGYEQYF. The DNA for the CDR3 is TGTGCCAGCGGACAGGGCTACGAGCAGTACTTC.

The chain employs TRBV21-1 and TRBJ2-3; the D call of TRBD1 is as the table states it, not checked on the DNA. TRBV21-1 constitutes a pseudogene. The CDR3 consists of 14 residues. For the CDR3, the DNA is TGTGCCAGCTCTACAGGGGTAGAAGCAGATACGCAGTATTTT. This gives the protein CASSTGVEADTQYF.

J is TRBJ1-6 and V is TRBV30; possibly TRBD1 for D (6 bases). The V end lost 3 bases, the J end lost 7 bases, and 10 bases lay between the germline ends. This CDR3 spans 13 amino acids. CDR1 is GTSNPN and CDR2 is SVGIG in the germline V gene (reference sequence). The CDR3 here is CAWSDRHNSPLHF. The CDR3 DNA reads TGTGCCTGGAGCGACAGGCACAATTCACCCCTCCACTTT.

The CDR3 DNA sequence: TGTGCCAGCAGCTTGGAACCGGCCGGGGAGCTGTTTTTT. Its translation is CASSLEPAGELFF. This chain connects TRBV5-4 to TRBJ2-2, with D hard to call. V gave up 0 bases and J gave up 6 bases, with 6 bases separating them. This CDR3 is 13 amino acids long. Germline CDR1 and CDR2: SGHNT and YYREEE (reference sequence).

The V and J genes are TRBV19 and TRBJ1-2; D remains ambiguous. The CDR3 spans 13 residues. The V end was cut by 3 bases, the J end by 8 bases, with 13 bases between. Looked up from germline, CDR1 is LNHDA and CDR2 is SQIVND (reference sequence). This CDR3 is CASSIEGMRGYTF. The DNA for the CDR3 is TGTGCCAGTAGTATCGAGGGTATGCGGGGCTACACCTTC.

The chain uses TRBV5-5 and TRBJ1-2; D call uncertain. This CDR3 has 14 residues. Germline CDR1 and CDR2: SGHKS and YYEKEE (reference sequence). V lost 0 bases to trimming and J lost 4 bases, with 10 bases between them. The CDR3 is CASSLDRTFYGYTF. The DNA for the CDR3 is TGTGCCAGCAGCTTGGACAGAACTTTCTATGGCTACACCTTC.

This clone was detected a few times. The chain uses TRBV2 and TRBJ1-5, with no clear D. The germline gives CDR1 SNHLY, CDR2 FYNNEI. The V end lost 6 bases, the J end lost 4 bases, and 16 bases lay between the germline ends. This CDR3 has 15 amino acids. The CDR3 reads CASRPPWEENQPQHF. CDR3 bases: TGTGCCAGCAGACCACCCTGGGAGGAGAATCAGCCCCAGCATTTT.

The genes are TRBV15 and TRBJ1-6, with D maybe TRBD1 (5 bases). The V gene lost 0 bases and the J gene lost 13 bases, with 13 bases spanning the gap. CDR3 length: 14 residues. Germline-derived CDR1 and CDR2 are LNHNV and YYDKDF (reference sequence). This chain's CDR3 is CATSRDQRGSPLHF. In DNA, the CDR3 is TGTGCCACCAGCAGAGATCAACGGGGGTCTCCCCTCCACTTT.

The sample holds a few counts of this clone. The chain is built from TRBV2 and TRBJ1-5; 9 nucleotides match TRBD1. The length of the CDR3 is 13 residues. Germline V CDR1 and CDR2: SNHLY, FYNNEI. V trimming: 8 bases; J trimming: 7 bases; junction bases outside the gene matches: 6. CDR3 bases: TGTGCCAGCCTGGGGACAGGGCAACAGCCCCAGCATTTT. Translating it yields CASLGTGQQPQHF.

The J gene is TRBJ2-7, the V gene TRBV6-5, with D perhaps TRBD1 (5 bases). Trimming shortened V by 4 bases and J by 3 bases, and 16 bases separated the two germline ends. Germline V gene data show CDR1 as MNHEY and CDR2 as SVGAGI. CDR3 size: 15 residues. The CDR3, as DNA: TGTGCCAGCAGTTTTTCACAGGCTTTCTTCTACGAGCAGTACTTC. Translated: CASSFSQAFFYEQYF.

V is TRBV5-6 and J is TRBJ1-1; 7 nucleotides line up with TRBD1. CDR1 and CDR2 (germline): SGHDT, YYEEEE. The CDR3 runs to 15 residues. V lost 3 bases and J lost 0; bases outside the gene matches: 5. CDR3 amino acids: CASSYATGVNTEAFF. The CDR3, as DNA: TGTGCCAGCAGCTACGCTACAGGGGTGAACACTGAAGCTTTCTTT. Drawing the rest from reference TRBV5-6 and TRBJ1-1, the complete variable domain is DAGVTQSPTHLIKTRGQQVTLRCSPKSGHDTVSWYQQALGQGPQFIFQYYEEEERQRGNFPDRFSGHQFPNYSSELNVNALLLGDSALYLCASSYATGVNTEAFFGQGTRLTVV.

This chain joins TRBV15 and TRBJ2-5, with a weak D call TRBD1 (5 bases). The CDR3 runs 18 residues. Trimming took 0 bases from V and 2 from J, leaving 19 bases between them. Germline CDR1 and CDR2: LNHNV and YYDKDF (reference sequence). The CDR3 protein is CATSRDAFLTAGQETQYF. The DNA of the CDR3 is TGTGCCACCAGCAGAGATGCCTTTTTGACAGCTGGTCAAGAGACCCAGTACTTC.

V gene TRBV9 combines with J gene TRBJ2-3, with D possibly TRBD1 on 5 matching bases. The germline gives CDR1 SGDLS, CDR2 YYNGEE. Between the trimmed V and J ends, which lost 4 bases and 8 bases, there was a span of 14 bases. There are 13 residues in the CDR3. Here the CDR3 DNA reads TGTGCCAGCAGCCCTAGGGGTACGGTTACGCAGTATTTT. It encodes CASSPRGTVTQYF.

The chain joins TRBV10-3 to TRBJ2-3; 9 bases fit TRBD2. V lost 0 bases and J lost 2; bases outside the gene matches: 6. CDR1 is ENHRY and CDR2 is SYGVKD in the germline V gene. CDR3 length: 17 amino acids. CDR3 sequence reads: CAISESVASGDTDTQYF. For the CDR3, the DNA is TGTGCCATCAGTGAGTCTGTGGCTAGCGGGGACACAGATACGCAGTATTTT.